The sequence of this T cell receptor beta chain was determined in a study of liver allograft versus peripheral blood T cells. Study context: The authors compared T cell receptor repertoires in transplanted livers with those in the peripheral blood of recipients.

TCRdb processed the reads anew with MiXCR; each CDR3 protein has one entry. This table holds approximately 8,100 distinct CDR3 sequences, approximately 17% found once. Germline lookup yields CDR1 LGHDT and CDR2 YNNKEL (reference sequence). The germline V and J ends were trimmed by 3 bases and 5 bases, with 7 bases remaining between them. This CDR3 is built from 12 residues. The chain recombines TRBV3-1 with TRBJ2-5; the D is unclear. The TCR sequence derives from a human patient who had a liver transplant. The T cells may partly be graft donor cells. CDR3 in DNA: TGTGCCAGCAGCCATCTAGGGGAGACCCAGTACTTC. Its protein is CASSHLGETQYF.